This T cell receptor (beta chain) was sequenced for a study of blood T cell repertoires in COVID-19. Repertoires were generated with immunoSEQ multiplex PCR, while TCRdb's copy carries only in-frame clones and drops some. This sample yields 74,000 or so clones, of which about 87% are seen a single time; 2% to 2.5% belongs to the top ten. The sample comprised peripheral blood. This TCR was sampled from a human donor in a cohort sampled during active COVID-19.

This CDR3 is CASSVDQGAGYTF. CDR3 DNA: TGTGCCAGCAGCGTAGACCAAGGAGCGGGCTACACCTTC. This rearrangement joins TRBV9 to TRBJ1-2; D is ambiguous. Germline V lookup: CDR1 SGDLS, CDR2 YYNGEE. V lost 0 bases to trimming and J lost 8 bases, with 11 bases between them. This CDR3 region has 13 residues. The full variable domain, rest sourced from reference TRBV9 and TRBJ1-2, is DSGVTQTPKHLITATGQRVTLRCSPRSGDLSVYWYQQSLDQGLQFLIQYYNGEERAKGNILERFSAQQFPDLHSELNLSSLELGDSALYFCASSVDQGAGYTFGSGTRLTVV.